Shown below are 5 T cell receptor beta chains from a single sample sequenced in a study of cytomegalovirus exposure and HLA in healthy donors. It was with 60 Vbeta and 13 Jbeta primers that the PCR ran. The assay was immunoSEQ multiplex PCR, and TCRdb's table has in-frame clones only and misses some. The sample carries fewer than 150,000 clones, roughly 80% recorded once. Sequencing used PBMCs. The receptors were gathered from a man aged 30 to 39 in good health and CMV-seronegative.

The count of this clone is one. The chain uses TRBV2 and TRBJ2-7; TRBD2 aligns across 15 bases. The germline V gene encodes CDR1 SNHLY and CDR2 FYNNEI. This CDR3 is 16 amino acids long. Trimming removed 5 bases from V and 4 bases from J; junction bases left unmatched: 6. CDR3 amino acids: CASSPLGTSGGYEQYF. CDR3 in DNA: TGTGCCAGCAGTCCCCTAGGGACTAGCGGGGGGTACGAGCAGTACTTC.

The chain uses TRBV11-1 and TRBJ2-1; possibly TRBD1 for D (5 bases). The V end lost 6 bases, the J end lost 6 bases, and 15 bases lay between the germline ends. This CDR3 has 14 residues. Germline values: CDR1 SGHAT, CDR2 FQDESV (reference sequence). CDR3 in amino acids: CASRWGSGPNEQFF. CDR3 nucleotides: TGTGCCAGCAGGTGGGGCTCCGGTCCCAATGAGCAGTTCTTC.

The CDR3 reads CASSLGALGHTGELFF. Written as DNA, the CDR3 is TGCGCCAGCAGCTTGGGGGCCCTGGGGCACACCGGGGAGCTGTTTTTT. The J gene is TRBJ2-2, the V gene TRBV5-1, with a tentative D call TRBD1 (5 bases). Per the germline V gene, CDR1 is SGHRS and CDR2 is YFSETQ. V dropped 0 bases and J dropped 3 bases, with 12 bases sitting between them. CDR3 length equals 16 residues.

A word on this clone: Other DNA sequences of this sample code for an identical CDR3. This chain connects TRBV5-6 to TRBJ2-7; no clear D. This CDR3 is built from 16 residues. The germline gives CDR1 SGHDT, CDR2 YYEEEE. V shed 0 bases and J shed 4 bases, with 17 bases lying between them. For the CDR3, the DNA is TGTGCCAGCAGCTTGGCCGTGTCCCTACGAAATTACGAGCAGTACTTC. Protein: CASSLAVSLRNYEQYF.

The chain is built from TRBV11-3 and TRBJ1-1; D is unclear. Germline-derived CDR1 and CDR2 are SGHNT and YENEEA. The V end was cut by 4 bases, the J end by 4 bases, with 10 bases between. This CDR3 is built from 13 residues. DNA of the CDR3: TGTGCCAGCAGCTCAACAGCTGGCACTGAAGCTTTCTTT. Residues: CASSSTAGTEAFF.